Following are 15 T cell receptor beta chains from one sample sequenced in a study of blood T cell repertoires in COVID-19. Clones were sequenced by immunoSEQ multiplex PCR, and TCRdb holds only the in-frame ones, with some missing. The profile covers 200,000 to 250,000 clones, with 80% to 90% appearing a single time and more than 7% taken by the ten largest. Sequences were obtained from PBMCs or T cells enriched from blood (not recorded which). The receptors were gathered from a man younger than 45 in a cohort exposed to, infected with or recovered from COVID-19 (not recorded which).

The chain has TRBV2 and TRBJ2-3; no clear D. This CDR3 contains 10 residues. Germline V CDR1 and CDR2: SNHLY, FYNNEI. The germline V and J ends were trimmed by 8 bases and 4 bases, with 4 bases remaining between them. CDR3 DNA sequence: TGTGCCAGCTTCGCAGATACGCAGTATTTT. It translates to CASFADTQYF.

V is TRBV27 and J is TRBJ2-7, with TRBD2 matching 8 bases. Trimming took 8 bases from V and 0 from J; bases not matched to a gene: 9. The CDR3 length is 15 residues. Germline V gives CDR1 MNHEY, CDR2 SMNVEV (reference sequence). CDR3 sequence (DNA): TGTGCCAGCGGCGTACTAGCGGTGTTCTCCTACGAGCAGTACTTC. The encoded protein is CASGVLAVFSYEQYF.

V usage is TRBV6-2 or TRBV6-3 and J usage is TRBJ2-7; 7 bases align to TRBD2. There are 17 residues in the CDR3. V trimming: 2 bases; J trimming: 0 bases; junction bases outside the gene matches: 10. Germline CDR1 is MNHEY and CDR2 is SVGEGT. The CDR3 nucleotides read TGTGCCAGCAGTTACGGGGAGGGCAGAGGGCTCTCCTACGAGCAGTACTTC. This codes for CASSYGEGRGLSYEQYF.

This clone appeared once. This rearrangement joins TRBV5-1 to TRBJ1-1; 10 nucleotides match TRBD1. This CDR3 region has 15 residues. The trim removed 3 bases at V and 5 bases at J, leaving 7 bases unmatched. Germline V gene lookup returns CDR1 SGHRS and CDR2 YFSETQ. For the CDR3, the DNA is TGCGCCAGCAGCTCCACCGGGACAGGGGCGACTGAAGCTTTCTTT. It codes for CASSSTGTGATEAFF.

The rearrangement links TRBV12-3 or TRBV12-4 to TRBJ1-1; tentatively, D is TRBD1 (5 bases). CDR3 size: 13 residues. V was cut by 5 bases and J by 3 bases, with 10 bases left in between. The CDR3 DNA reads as TGTGCCAGCAGTGTGCTACAGGACACTGAAGCTTTCTTT. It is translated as CASSVLQDTEAFF.

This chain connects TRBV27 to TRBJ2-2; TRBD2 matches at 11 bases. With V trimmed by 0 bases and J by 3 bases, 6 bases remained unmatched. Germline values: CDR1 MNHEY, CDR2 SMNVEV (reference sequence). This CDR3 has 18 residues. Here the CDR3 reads CASSLSFSGLADTGELFF. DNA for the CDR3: TGTGCCAGCAGTTTATCATTTTCGGGACTAGCGGACACCGGGGAGCTGTTTTTT.

In nucleotides, the CDR3 is TGTGCCAGCAGTTTTGTCTGGAACGGGCCCTCAGGGAGGTCCTACGAGCAGTACTTC. Residues: CASSFVWNGPSGRSYEQYF. This chain joins TRBV28 and TRBJ2-7; D is perhaps TRBD2 (6 bases). V was trimmed by 3 bases and J by 1 base, leaving 25 bases between them. Germline V CDR1 and CDR2: MDHEN, SYDVKM. The CDR3 runs 19 residues.

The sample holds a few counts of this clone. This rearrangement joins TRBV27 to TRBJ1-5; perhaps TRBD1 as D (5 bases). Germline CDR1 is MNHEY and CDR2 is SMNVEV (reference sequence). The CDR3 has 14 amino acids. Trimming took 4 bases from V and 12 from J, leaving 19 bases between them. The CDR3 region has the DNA TGTGCCAGCAGTTCGGGACCCCGGAGGGATGACCAGCATTTT. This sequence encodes CASSSGPRRDDQHF.

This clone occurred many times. The CDR3 DNA follows: TGTGCCAGCAGCGTAAGGGGGACGTCCAGTAATTCACCCCTCCACTTT. Protein sequence: CASSVRGTSSNSPLHF. J is TRBJ1-6 and V is TRBV9; weak D call: TRBD1 (6 bases). The CDR3 has 16 amino acids. The germline V gene encodes CDR1 SGDLS and CDR2 YYNGEE. V shed 1 base and J shed 6 bases, with 14 bases lying between them.

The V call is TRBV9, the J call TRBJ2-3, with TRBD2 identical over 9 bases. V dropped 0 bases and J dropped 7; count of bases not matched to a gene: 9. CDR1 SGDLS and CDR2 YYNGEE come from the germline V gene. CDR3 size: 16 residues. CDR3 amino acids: CASSVVGSGSINTQYF. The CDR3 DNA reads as TGTGCCAGCAGCGTAGTGGGTAGCGGGAGTATAAATACGCAGTATTTT.

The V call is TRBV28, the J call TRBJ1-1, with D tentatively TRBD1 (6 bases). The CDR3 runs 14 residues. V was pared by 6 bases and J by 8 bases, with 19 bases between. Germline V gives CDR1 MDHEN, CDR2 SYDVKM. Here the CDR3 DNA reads TGTGCCAGCAGGTACCCAGGGGCAGGGAGAGAAGCTTTCTTT. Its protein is CASRYPGAGREAFF.

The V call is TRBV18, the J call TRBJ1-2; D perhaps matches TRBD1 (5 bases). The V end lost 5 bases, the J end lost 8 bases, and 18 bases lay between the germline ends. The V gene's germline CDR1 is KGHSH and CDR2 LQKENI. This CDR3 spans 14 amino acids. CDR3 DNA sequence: TGTGCCAGCTCAGGAGCTCGACAGCCCTTAGGCTACACCTTC. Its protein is CASSGARQPLGYTF.

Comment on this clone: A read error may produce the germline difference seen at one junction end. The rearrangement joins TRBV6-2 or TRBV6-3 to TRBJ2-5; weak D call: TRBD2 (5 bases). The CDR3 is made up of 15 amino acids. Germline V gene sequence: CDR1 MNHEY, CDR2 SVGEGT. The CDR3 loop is CASSRLGGEQGTQYF. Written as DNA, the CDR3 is TGTGCCAGCAGTCGCCTAGGTGGGGAGCAAGGGACCCAGTACTTC.

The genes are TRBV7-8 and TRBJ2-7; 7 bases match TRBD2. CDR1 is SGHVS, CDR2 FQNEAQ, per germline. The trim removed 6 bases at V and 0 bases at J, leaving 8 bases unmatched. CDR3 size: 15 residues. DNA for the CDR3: TGTGCCAGCAGAAGGAGCGGCGGGAGCTCCTACGAGCAGTACTTC. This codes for CASRRSGGSSYEQYF. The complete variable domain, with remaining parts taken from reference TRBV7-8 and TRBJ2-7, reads GAGVSQSPRYKVAKRGQDVALRCDPISGHVSLFWYQQALGQGPEFLTYFQNEAQLDKSGLPSDRFFAERPEGSVSTLKIQRTQQEDSAVYLCASRRSGGSSYEQYFGPGTRLTVT.

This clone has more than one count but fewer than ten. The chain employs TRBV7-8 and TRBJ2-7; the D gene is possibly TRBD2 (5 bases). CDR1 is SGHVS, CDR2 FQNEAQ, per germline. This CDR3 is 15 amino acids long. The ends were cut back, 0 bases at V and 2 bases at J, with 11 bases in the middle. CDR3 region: CASSLARGLPYEQYF. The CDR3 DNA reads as TGTGCCAGCAGCTTAGCCCGAGGGCTACCCTACGAGCAGTACTTC.